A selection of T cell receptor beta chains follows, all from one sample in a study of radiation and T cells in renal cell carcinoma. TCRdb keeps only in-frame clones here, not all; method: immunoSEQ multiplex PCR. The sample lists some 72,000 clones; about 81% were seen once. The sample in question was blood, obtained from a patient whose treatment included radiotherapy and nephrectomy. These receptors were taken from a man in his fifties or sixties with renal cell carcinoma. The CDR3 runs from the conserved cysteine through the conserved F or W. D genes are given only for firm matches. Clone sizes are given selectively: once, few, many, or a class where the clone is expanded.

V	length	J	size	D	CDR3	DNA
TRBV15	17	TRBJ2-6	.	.	CATSRELGAPWANVLTF	TGTGCCACCAGCAGAGAATTGGGGGCCCCCTGGGCCAACGTCCTGACTTTC
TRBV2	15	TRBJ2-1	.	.	CASSEYSPSDGEQFF	TGTGCCAGCAGTGAATATAGCCCTTCAGACGGTGAGCAGTTCTTC
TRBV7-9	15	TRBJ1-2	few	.	CASSLARLQPYGYTF	TGTGCCAGCAGCTTAGCGCGGCTACAGCCCTATGGCTACACCTTC
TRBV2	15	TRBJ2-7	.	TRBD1	CASTYRTGRRYEQYF	TGTGCCAGCACCTACCGGACAGGCCGAAGGTACGAGCAGTACTTC
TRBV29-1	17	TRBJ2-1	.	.	CSVEDTYRRSSYNEQFF	TGCAGCGTTGAAGATACTTACAGGAGGAGCTCCTACAATGAGCAGTTCTTC
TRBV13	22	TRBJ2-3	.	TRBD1	CASSRPWNRGEGSISSTDTQYF	TGTGCCAGCAGCCGACCTTGGAACAGGGGAGAAGGCAGCATTTCTAGCACAGATACGCAGTATTTT
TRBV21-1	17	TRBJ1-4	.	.	CASSKVTRATTNEKLFF	TGTGCCAGCAGCAAAGTAACCAGGGCTACTACAAATGAAAAACTGTTTTTT
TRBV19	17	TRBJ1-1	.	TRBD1	CASSSPTGVRMNTEAFF	TGTGCCAGTAGTAGTCCGACAGGGGTCCGTATGAACACTGAAGCTTTCTTT
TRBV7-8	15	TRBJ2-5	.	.	CASSLVGGQRETQYF	TGTGCCAGCAGCTTAGTCGGGGGGCAGAGAGAGACCCAGTACTTC
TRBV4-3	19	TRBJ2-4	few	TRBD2	CASSQERLAGGLAKNIQYF	TGCGCCAGCAGCCAAGAAAGACTAGCGGGAGGGTTAGCCAAAAACATTCAGTACTTC
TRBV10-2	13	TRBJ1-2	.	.	CASSDPRGYGYTF	TGCGCCAGCAGTGACCCCAGGGGCTATGGCTACACCTTC
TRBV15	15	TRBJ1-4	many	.	CATSRDGGPSEKLFF	TGTGCCACCAGCAGAGATGGGGGACCAAGTGAAAAACTGTTTTTT
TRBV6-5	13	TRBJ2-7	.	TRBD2	CASTAGGSYEQYF	TGTGCCAGCACGGCGGGAGGCTCCTACGAGCAGTACTTC
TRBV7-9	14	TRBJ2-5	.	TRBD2	CASNGLARQETQYF	TGTGCCAGTAACGGACTAGCGAGACAAGAGACCCAGTACTTC